These T cell receptor beta chains were read from a single sample in a study of blood T cells in healthy people across ages. MiXCR was run by TCRdb on the 5' RACE reads, yielding one entry per CDR3 protein. Altogether about 1.6 million distinct CDR3 sequences are present, about 32% being singletons, with the ten largest covering about 11%. The sample was blood. These receptors originate from a woman in her twenties or thirties in good health. Each CDR3 is given with its conserved first and last residue. D genes are given only for firm matches. Rows give clone size only sometimes, using once, few, many, or a class for an expanded clone.

>TRBJ1-4|TRBV27|few|-
CASSPGTLATNEKLFF
TGTGCCAGCAGTCCGGGAACATTGGCAACTAATGAAAAACTGTTTTTT
>TRBJ2-1|TRBV12-3/TRBV12-4|many|TRBD2
CASSGTGLGVDEQFF
TGTGCCAGCAGTGGGACGGGACTAGGGGTCGATGAGCAGTTCTTC
>TRBJ1-5|TRBV4-1|many|TRBD1
CASSQDRNRGLIQPQHF
TGCGCCAGCAGCCAAGATCGTAACAGGGGGCTAATTCAGCCCCAGCATTTT
>TRBJ2-3|TRBV28|many|-
CASSFELPRTDTQYF
TGTGCCAGCAGTTTCGAACTCCCTCGCACAGATACGCAGTATTTT
>TRBJ2-5|TRBV18|many|-
CASSPPTANQETQYF
TGTGCCAGCTCACCACCGACAGCCAACCAAGAGACCCAGTACTTC
>TRBJ2-5|TRBV7-8|-|-
CASSLVFASSEETQYF
TGTGCCAGCAGCTTAGTGTTTGCCTCTTCTGAGGAGACCCAGTACTTC
>TRBJ1-2|TRBV6-6|-|-
CASSYSTVGYGYTF
TGTGCCAGCAGTTACTCGACAGTAGGCTATGGCTACACCTTC
>TRBJ1-5|TRBV9|-|-
CASSGRGMHQPQHF
TGTGCCAGCAGCGGACGAGGGATGCATCAGCCCCAGCATTTT
>TRBJ2-1|TRBV2|few|TRBD1
CAARRGQIHEQFF
TGTGCCGCCAGAAGGGGACAGATCCATGAGCAGTTCTTC
>TRBJ2-7|TRBV3-1|-|-
CASSQVGASREQYF
TGTGCCAGCAGCCAAGTGGGGGCCTCCCGGGAGCAGTACTTC
>TRBJ2-5|TRBV18|-|TRBD2
CASSPLRGAVGTQYF
TGTGCCAGCTCACCACTGCGGGGGGCTGTCGGGACCCAGTACTTC
>TRBJ2-1|TRBV10-3|many|-
CAISESGLDEQFF
TGTGCCATCAGTGAGTCCGGTCTCGATGAGCAGTTCTTC
>TRBJ2-3|TRBV7-9|-|TRBD2
CASSLPALLAGGITDTQYF
TGTGCCAGCAGCTTACCAGCGCTCCTAGCGGGGGGGATCACAGATACGCAGTATTTT
>TRBJ2-1|TRBV3-1|few|-
CASSQDGGIIAFF
TGTGCCAGCAGCCAAGATGGGGGAATCATCGCGTTCTTC
>TRBJ2-7|TRBV6-2/TRBV6-3|-|-
CASRYFAGELYEQYF
TGTGCCAGCAGGTACTTCGCAGGGGAACTTTACGAGCAGTACTTC
>TRBJ2-5|TRBV10-2|-|TRBD2
CASRASGGAMETQYF
TGCGCCAGCCGAGCTAGCGGGGGGGCGATGGAGACCCAGTACTTC
>TRBJ1-1|TRBV20-1|-|-
CSAHSTANTEAFF
TGCAGTGCTCACTCGACAGCCAACACTGAAGCTTTCTTT
>TRBJ1-3|TRBV9|-|-
CASSPTGGSGNTIYF
TGTGCCAGCAGCCCCACGGGAGGCAGTGGGAACACCATATATTTT
>TRBJ2-5|TRBV27|-|-
CASTHPGSYGQYF
TGTGCCAGCACCCACCCAGGGTCCTACGGGCAGTACTTC
>TRBJ2-3|TRBV7-2|-|-
CASRSPPSAWADTQYF
TGTGCCAGCAGATCGCCCCCTAGCGCCTGGGCAGATACGCAGTATTTT
>TRBJ2-5|TRBV29-1|-|-
CSVGSYQETQYF
TGCAGCGTTGGAAGCTATCAAGAGACCCAGTACTTC
>TRBJ2-1|TRBV7-6|-|-
CASSPGATYSYNEQFF
TGTGCCAGCAGTCCCGGGGCTACCTACTCCTACAATGAGCAGTTCTTC
>TRBJ2-3|TRBV7-6|many|-
CASSQTSNADTQYF
TGTGCCAGCAGCCAAACTAGTAACGCGGATACGCAGTATTTT
>TRBJ2-1|TRBV5-1|few|-
CASGLQGRNEQFF
TGCGCCAGCGGATTACAGGGAAGGAATGAGCAGTTCTTC
>TRBJ2-3|TRBV6-5|-|-
CASSYRASATDMQYF
TGTGCCAGCAGTTACCGGGCTAGTGCAACAGATATGCAGTATTTT
>TRBJ1-5|TRBV9|-|-
CASSVAGAANQPQHF
TGTGCCAGCAGCGTAGCAGGGGCGGCCAATCAGCCCCAGCATTTT
>TRBJ1-6|TRBV9|once|-
CASSAGTSLSSYNSPLHF
TGTGCCAGCAGCGCCGGGACCTCGTTAAGCTCCTATAATTCACCCCTCCACTTT
>TRBJ1-1|TRBV12-5|few|-
CASAMDGMNTEAFF
TGTGCTAGTGCCATGGACGGCATGAACACTGAAGCTTTCTTT
>TRBJ1-4|TRBV6-5|-|TRBD1
CASSSLRTGASNEKLFF
TGTGCCAGCAGTTCCCTCCGGACAGGGGCATCTAATGAAAAACTGTTTTTT
>TRBJ1-2|TRBV20-1|few|-
CSARPLSADSTLTMALTF
TGCAGTGCTAGACCTCTCTCCGCCGACAGTACCCTAACTATGGCTCTCACCTTC
>TRBJ2-4|TRBV13|-|-
CASSLRQVGSPGEQYF
TGTGCCAGCAGCTTAAGGCAAGTTGGGTCTCCAGGGGAGCAGTACTTC
>TRBJ2-7|TRBV9|once|TRBD1
CASSVGGTGTGSYEQYF
TGTGCCAGCAGCGTAGGGGGCACCGGGACAGGGTCCTACGAGCAGTACTTC
>TRBJ2-5|TRBV27|-|TRBD2
CASSLFSSGRLYF
TGTGCCAGCAGTTTATTTTCTAGCGGGAGGCTGTACTTC
>TRBJ1-6|TRBV20-1|-|-
CSARVPGGDSPLHF
TGCAGTGCTAGGGTCCCAGGCGGAGATTCACCCCTCCACTTT
>TRBJ2-1|TRBV28|few|-
CASSFSRVTPYNEQFF
TGTGCCAGCAGTTTTTCTCGGGTTACTCCGTACAATGAGCAGTTCTTC
>TRBJ1-6|TRBV9|-|-
CASSVVSNWDSPLHF
TGTGCCAGCAGCGTGGTGTCGAATTGGGATTCACCCCTCCACTTT
>TRBJ1-2|TRBV18|few|TRBD1
CASTQGVSGYTF
TGTGCCAGCACACAGGGGGTATCTGGCTACACCTTC
>TRBJ1-5|TRBV20-1|-|-
CSASPADSNQPQHF
TGCAGTGCTAGCCCGGCCGATAGCAATCAGCCCCAGCATTTT
>TRBJ2-3|TRBV5-6|-|-
CVSSLASSTDTQYF
TGTGTCAGCAGCTTGGCTAGTTCCACAGATACGCAGTATTTT
>TRBJ2-7|TRBV10-3|-|-
CAIRHTTYEQYF
TGTGCCATCCGGCACACTACCTACGAGCAGTACTTC